This T cell receptor (beta chain) was recovered during a study of T cell repertoires in cytomegalovirus infection. Whole-study context: Both a matching HLA type and CMV infection were indicated by public TCR beta signatures.

As for this clonotype: Its antigen is not known.

Notes on the study in general: Individuals carrying CMV plus the relevant HLA were identified by cumulative frequency of public TCR beta families. HLA-C-restricted CMV-specific TCR beta clonotypes were dominant in the ex vivo response.

V shed 5 bases and J shed 0 bases, with 8 bases lying between them. The V gene's germline CDR1 is DFQATT and CDR2 SNEGSKA (reference sequence). The CDR3 contains 14 residues. Each CDR3 protein gets one entry after TCRdb re-called the reads with MiXCR. The sample lists around 530,000 distinct CDR3 sequences, 26% occurring once. The origin of this receptor is a human donor in good health (CMV status not recorded). Some clones in this sample may be carry-over from other donors' samples. This chain uses TRBV20-1 with TRBJ2-6; D may correspond to TRBD1 or TRBD2 (5 bases each). The sequenced sample consisted of PBMCs. The CDR3 bases are TGCAGTGCTGGGGACCCCTCTGGGGCCAACGTCCTGACTTTC. Protein product: CSAGDPSGANVLTF.